This section outlines one TCR beta chain sequence together with its context. RNA transcripts provided the source from which TCR beta CDR3 regions were amplified. A set of HTBI primers served as the primers for a first-round RT-PCR of the TCR CDR3. Each CDR3 protein gets one entry after TCRdb re-called the multiplex PCR reads with MiXCR. The sample lists more than 500,000 distinct CDR3 sequences, around 15% seen once, with around 4.5% in the top ten. The CDR3 is made up of 14 amino acids. The germline V gene encodes CDR1 SGHRS and CDR2 YFSETQ. Germline trimming cut 2 bases from V and 4 bases from J; bases unmatched to any gene: 5. The sample belongs to a study of T cells in Graves' hyperthyroidism and ophthalmopathy.

The specimen sequenced was blood. The clonotype comes from a woman aged 40-49 years with Graves' ophthalmopathy. The chain has TRBV5-1 and TRBJ1-1; 7 bases map to TRBD1. CDR3 nucleotides: TGCGCCAGCAGCTTCACAGGGGCTGCCACTGAAGCTTTCTTT. Its translation: CASSFTGAATEAFF.